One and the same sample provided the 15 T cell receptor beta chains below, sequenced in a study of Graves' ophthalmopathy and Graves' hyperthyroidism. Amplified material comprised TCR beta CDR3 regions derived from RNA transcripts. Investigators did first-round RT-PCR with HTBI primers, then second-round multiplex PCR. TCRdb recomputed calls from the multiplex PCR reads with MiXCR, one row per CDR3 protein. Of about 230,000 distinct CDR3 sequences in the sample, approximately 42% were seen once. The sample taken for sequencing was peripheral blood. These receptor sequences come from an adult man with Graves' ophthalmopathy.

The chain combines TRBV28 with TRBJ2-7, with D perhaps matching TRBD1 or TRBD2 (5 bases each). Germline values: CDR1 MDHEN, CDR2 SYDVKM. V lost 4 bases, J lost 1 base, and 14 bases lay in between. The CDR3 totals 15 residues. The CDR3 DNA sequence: TGTGCCAGCAGTTGGGCAGGGAGTAGTTCCTACGAGCAGTACTTC. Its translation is CASSWAGSSSYEQYF.

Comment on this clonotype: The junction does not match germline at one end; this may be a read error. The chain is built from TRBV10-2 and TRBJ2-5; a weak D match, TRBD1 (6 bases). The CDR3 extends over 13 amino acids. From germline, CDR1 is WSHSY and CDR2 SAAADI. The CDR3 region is CASSEGQRETQYF. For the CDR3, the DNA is TGTGCCAGCAGTGAAGGACAGAGAGAGACCCAGTACTTC.

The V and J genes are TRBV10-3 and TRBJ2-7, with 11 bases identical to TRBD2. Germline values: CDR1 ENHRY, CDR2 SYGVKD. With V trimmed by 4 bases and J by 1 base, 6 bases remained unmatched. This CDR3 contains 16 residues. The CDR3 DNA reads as TGTGCCATCAGTGGGAATAGCGGGGGGGCATCCTACGAGCAGTACTTC. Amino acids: CAISGNSGGASYEQYF.

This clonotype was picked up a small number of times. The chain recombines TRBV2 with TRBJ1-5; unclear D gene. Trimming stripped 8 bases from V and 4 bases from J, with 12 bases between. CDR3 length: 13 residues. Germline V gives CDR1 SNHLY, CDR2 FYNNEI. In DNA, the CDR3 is TGTGCCAGCTCGGCAGCGCCTAATCAGCCCCAGCATTTT. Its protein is CASSAAPNQPQHF.

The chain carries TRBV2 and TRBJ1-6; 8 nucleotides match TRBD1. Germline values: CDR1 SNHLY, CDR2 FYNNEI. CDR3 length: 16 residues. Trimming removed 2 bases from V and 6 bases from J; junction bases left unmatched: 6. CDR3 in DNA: TGTGCCAGCAGTGAACGGACAGGGTACAGTAATTCACCCCTCCACTTT. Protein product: CASSERTGYSNSPLHF.

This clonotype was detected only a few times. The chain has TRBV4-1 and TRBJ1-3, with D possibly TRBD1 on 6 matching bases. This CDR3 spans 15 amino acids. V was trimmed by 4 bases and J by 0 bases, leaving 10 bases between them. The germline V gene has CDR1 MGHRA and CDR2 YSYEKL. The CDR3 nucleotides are TGCGCCAGCAGCCTTTACAGGGCCTCTGGAAACACCATATATTTT. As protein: CASSLYRASGNTIYF.

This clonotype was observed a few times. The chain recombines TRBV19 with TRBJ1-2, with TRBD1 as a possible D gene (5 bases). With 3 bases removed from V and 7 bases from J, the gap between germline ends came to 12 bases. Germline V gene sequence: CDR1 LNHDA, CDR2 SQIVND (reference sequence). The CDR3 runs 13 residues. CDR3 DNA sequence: TGTGCCAGTAGTATTCTCGGCAGGGCTGGCTACACCTTC. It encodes CASSILGRAGYTF.

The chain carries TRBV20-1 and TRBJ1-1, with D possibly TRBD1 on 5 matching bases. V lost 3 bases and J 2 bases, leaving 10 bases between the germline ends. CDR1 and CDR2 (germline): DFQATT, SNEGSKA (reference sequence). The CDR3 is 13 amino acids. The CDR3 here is CSASPGANTEAFF. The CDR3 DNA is TGCAGTGCTAGCCCTGGGGCTAACACTGAAGCTTTCTTT.

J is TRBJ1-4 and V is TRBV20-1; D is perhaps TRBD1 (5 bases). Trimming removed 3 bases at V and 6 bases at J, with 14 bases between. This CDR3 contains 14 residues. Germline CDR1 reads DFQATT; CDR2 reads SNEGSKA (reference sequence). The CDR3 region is CSARDPRDDEKLFF. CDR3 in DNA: TGCAGTGCTAGGGACCCCCGGGACGATGAAAAACTGTTTTTT.

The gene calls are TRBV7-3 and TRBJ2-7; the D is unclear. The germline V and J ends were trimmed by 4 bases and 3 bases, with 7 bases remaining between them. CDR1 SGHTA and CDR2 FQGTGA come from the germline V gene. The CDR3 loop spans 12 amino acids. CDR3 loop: CASSSGRYEQYF. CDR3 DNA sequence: TGTGCCAGCAGCTCCGGCCGCTACGAGCAGTACTTC.

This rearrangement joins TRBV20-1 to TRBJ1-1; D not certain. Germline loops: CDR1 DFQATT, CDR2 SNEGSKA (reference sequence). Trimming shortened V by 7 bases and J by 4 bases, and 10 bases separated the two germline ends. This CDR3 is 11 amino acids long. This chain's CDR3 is CSVTRITEAFF. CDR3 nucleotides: TGCAGTGTTACTCGGATCACTGAAGCTTTCTTT.

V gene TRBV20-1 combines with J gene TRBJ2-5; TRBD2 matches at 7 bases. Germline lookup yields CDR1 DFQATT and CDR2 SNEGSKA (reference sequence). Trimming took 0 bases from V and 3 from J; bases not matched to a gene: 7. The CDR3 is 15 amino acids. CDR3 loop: CSARDPERGEETQYF. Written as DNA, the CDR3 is TGCAGTGCTAGAGATCCGGAACGGGGGGAAGAGACCCAGTACTTC.

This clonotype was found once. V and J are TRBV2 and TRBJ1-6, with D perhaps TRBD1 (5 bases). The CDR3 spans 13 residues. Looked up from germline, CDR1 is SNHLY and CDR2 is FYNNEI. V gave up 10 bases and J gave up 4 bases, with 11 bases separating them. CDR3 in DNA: TGTGCCACCAGGGCGGATTATAATTCACCCCTCCACTTT. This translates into CATRADYNSPLHF.

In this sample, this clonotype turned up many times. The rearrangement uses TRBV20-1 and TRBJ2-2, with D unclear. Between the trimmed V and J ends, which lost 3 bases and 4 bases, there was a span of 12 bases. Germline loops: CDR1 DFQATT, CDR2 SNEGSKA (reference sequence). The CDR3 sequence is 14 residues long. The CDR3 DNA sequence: TGCAGTGCTAGCCCTCGAAGGTCCACCGGGGAGCTGTTTTTT. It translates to CSASPRRSTGELFF.

The CDR3 DNA reads as TGTGCCATCAGTGAGATCATTGGAGGCTACACCTTC. Its translation is CAISEIIGGYTF. The chain recombines TRBV10-3 with TRBJ1-2, with no clear D. This CDR3 region has 12 residues. The ends were cut back, 2 bases at V and 8 bases at J, with 9 bases in the middle. Germline CDR1 reads ENHRY; CDR2 reads SYGVKD.